Following are 16 T cell receptor beta chains from one sample sequenced in a study of blood T cell repertoires in COVID-19. The table came from immunoSEQ multiplex PCR; TCRdb's copy has only in-frame clones and leaves some out. The sample lists hundreds of thousands of clones, 75% to 90% occurring once. The sequenced material came from peripheral blood. The source of these receptors is a woman aged 55-69 years with acute or convalescent COVID-19.

V is TRBV4-1 and J is TRBJ2-7; TRBD2 might be the D (5 bases). Trimming took off 1 base at V and 5 bases at J, with 15 bases between the two ends. The CDR3 length is 15 residues. Per the germline V gene, CDR1 is MGHRA and CDR2 is YSYEKL. CDR3 protein: CASSQVSVLAHEQYF. The CDR3 nucleotides read TGCGCCAGCAGCCAAGTATCGGTGCTAGCTCACGAGCAGTACTTC.

This chain uses TRBV10-3 with TRBJ2-5; D perhaps matches TRBD2 (5 bases). The V end lost 3 bases, the J end lost 5 bases, and 16 bases lay between the germline ends. There are 15 residues in the CDR3. Germline V CDR1 and CDR2: ENHRY, SYGVKD. CDR3: CAISDLAPNWETQYF. The CDR3, as DNA: TGTGCCATCAGTGATCTAGCTCCGAACTGGGAGACCCAGTACTTC.

This clone appeared a single time. V usage is TRBV10-3 and J usage is TRBJ2-1; TRBD2 aligns across 9 bases. The V gene end was trimmed by 11 bases and the J gene end by 5 bases; junction bases not matched to a gene: 10. This CDR3 is built from 14 residues. Germline V gene data show CDR1 as ENHRY and CDR2 as SYGVKD. Written as DNA, the CDR3 is TGTGCCTCGGGGCGACTAGCGGTTGACAATGAGCAGTTCTTC. It is translated as CASGRLAVDNEQFF.

The count of this clone is one. The chain is built from TRBV12-3 or TRBV12-4 and TRBJ2-2; 8 bases are shared with TRBD1. The junction had 1 base not matched to a gene; V was cut back by 7 bases and J by 3 bases. CDR3 length: 13 residues. In nucleotides, the CDR3 is TGTGCCAGCACCAGGGGGCACACCGGGGAGCTGTTTTTT. The encoded protein is CASTRGHTGELFF.

V and J are TRBV4-1 and TRBJ1-2; TRBD1 matches at 7 bases. Germline V CDR1 and CDR2: MGHRA, YSYEKL. The CDR3 totals 16 residues. Trimming removed 0 bases from V and 1 base from J; junction bases left unmatched: 5. The CDR3 is CASSQDRRGLNYGYTF. The CDR3 DNA follows: TGCGCCAGCAGCCAAGATCGTAGGGGGCTTAACTATGGCTACACCTTC.

The chain has TRBV7-9 and TRBJ2-1, with 9 positions matching TRBD2. Germline values: CDR1 SEHNR, CDR2 FQNEAQ (reference sequence). The V segment lost 7 bases and the J segment 7 bases; nucleotides outside the gene matches: 17. This CDR3 contains 17 residues. The CDR3 spells CASNTPLAGGYFNEQFF. The CDR3 nucleotides read TGTGCCAGCAACACCCCTCTGGCGGGAGGGTACTTTAATGAGCAGTTCTTC.

This chain links TRBV7-8 with TRBJ2-7; TRBD2 might be the D (5 bases). The CDR3 consists of 15 residues. Trimming took off 4 bases at V and 1 base at J, with 14 bases between the two ends. Per the germline V gene, CDR1 is SGHVS and CDR2 is FQNEAQ. The CDR3 sequence is CASSYLLASSYEQYF. The CDR3 nucleotides are TGTGCCAGCAGCTACCTTCTAGCTTCTTCCTACGAGCAGTACTTC. The variable domain in full, completed from reference TRBV7-8 and TRBJ2-7, reads GAGVSQSPRYKVAKRGQDVALRCDPISGHVSLFWYQQALGQGPEFLTYFQNEAQLDKSGLPSDRFFAERPEGSVSTLKIQRTQQEDSAVYLCASSYLLASSYEQYFGPGTRLTVT.

V and J are TRBV28 and TRBJ1-3; weak D call: TRBD1 (5 bases). Trimming cost V 2 bases and J 1 base, with 12 bases left between them. From germline, CDR1 is MDHEN and CDR2 SYDVKM. CDR3 length equals 16 residues. The CDR3 spells CASSLDPGLSGNTIYF. The CDR3 nucleotides are TGTGCCAGCAGTTTAGATCCAGGGCTTTCTGGAAACACCATATATTTT.

V gene TRBV30 combines with J gene TRBJ1-4, with D perhaps TRBD1 (6 bases). CDR1 GTSNPN and CDR2 SVGIG come from the germline V gene (reference sequence). V was clipped by 2 bases and J by 9 bases, with 13 bases between them. The CDR3 contains 13 residues. The CDR3 spells CAWSHLDRKKLFF. In DNA form, the CDR3 reads TGTGCCTGGAGTCACTTGGACAGAAAAAAACTGTTTTTT.

This chain links TRBV6-5 with TRBJ1-6, with D maybe TRBD1 (6 bases). Germline V CDR1 and CDR2: MNHEY, SVGAGI. Trimming removed 6 bases from V and 7 bases from J, with 13 bases in between. There are 14 residues in the CDR3. The CDR3 loop is CASRQGNRNSPLHF. CDR3 in DNA: TGTGCCAGCAGACAGGGCAACCGAAATTCACCCCTCCACTTT.

The chain couples TRBV10-3 to TRBJ1-6; no clear D. The germline V and J ends were trimmed by 0 bases and 6 bases, with 15 bases remaining between them. This CDR3 region has 17 residues. The germline V gene has CDR1 ENHRY and CDR2 SYGVKD. The CDR3 sequence: CAISESGVLEVNSPLHF. The CDR3 bases are TGTGCCATCAGTGAGTCTGGAGTGCTTGAAGTTAATTCACCCCTCCACTTT.

V usage is TRBV19 and J usage is TRBJ2-4, with a weak D call TRBD2 (5 bases). From germline, CDR1 is LNHDA and CDR2 SQIVND (reference sequence). Trimming left V 1 base short and J 4 bases short, with 20 bases between. The CDR3 has 18 amino acids. This CDR3 is CASSIAGSNLGGKNIQYF. Written as DNA, the CDR3 is TGTGCCAGTAGTATAGCGGGCTCAAACCTCGGCGGGAAAAACATTCAGTACTTC.

The chain has TRBV5-1 and TRBJ1-1, with TRBD1 as a possible D gene (6 bases). This CDR3 has 16 residues. Germline CDR1 and CDR2: SGHRS and YFSETQ. The ends were cut back, 0 bases at V and 3 bases at J, with 15 bases in the middle. The CDR3 nucleotides are TGCGCCAGCAGCTTGGGGGCTACAGGGAGGGACACTGAAGCTTTCTTT. Amino acid sequence: CASSLGATGRDTEAFF.

The V call is TRBV5-5, the J call TRBJ1-5, with unresolved D. V was shortened by 4 bases and J by 5 bases, with 10 bases between the two germline ends. The CDR3 length is 13 residues. Looked up from germline, CDR1 is SGHKS and CDR2 is YYEKEE (reference sequence). The CDR3 loop is CASSGTGDQPQHF. In nucleotides, the CDR3 is TGTGCCAGCAGCGGAACCGGAGATCAGCCCCAGCATTTT.

The chain is built from TRBV7-2 and TRBJ2-1, with D unclear. Deletions cut 5 bases from V and 12 bases from J, with 17 bases between. This CDR3 has 13 amino acids. Germline CDR1 SGHTA, CDR2 FQGNSA. The DNA of the CDR3 is TGTGCCAGCAGCGGCGGTGGAGTGGTGGGGCAGTTCTTC. Amino acid sequence: CASSGGGVVGQFF.

The V gene is TRBV7-6, the J gene TRBJ2-1; 11 bases are shared with TRBD2. Germline V lookup: CDR1 SGHVS, CDR2 FNYEAQ. V gave up 5 bases and J gave up 0 bases; unmatched junction bases: 9. CDR3 length: 18 amino acids. The CDR3 protein is CASSIGASGRSSYNEQFF. The DNA for the CDR3 is TGTGCCAGCAGCATAGGGGCTAGCGGGAGGAGCTCCTACAATGAGCAGTTCTTC. The complete variable domain, with remaining parts taken from reference TRBV7-6 and TRBJ2-1, reads GAGVSQSPRYKVTKRGQDVALRCDPISGHVSLYWYRQALGQGPEFLTYFNYEAQQDKSGLPNDRFSAERPEGSISTLTIQRTEQRDSAMYRCASSIGASGRSSYNEQFFGPGTRLTVL.